Shown below are 15 T cell receptor beta chains from a single sample sequenced in a study of blood T cell repertoires in COVID-19. The repertoire was sequenced with immunoSEQ multiplex PCR; TCRdb's copy has only in-frame clones and lacks some. This table has hundreds of thousands of clones, 80% to 90% appearing once. The specimen was peripheral blood. All receptors come from a man in his thirties or forties with active or convalescent COVID-19.

The gene calls are TRBV18 and TRBJ2-5, with TRBD2 matching over 7 bases. The CDR3 totals 14 residues. Trimming cost V 4 bases and J 4 bases; bases outside gene matches: 6. Germline lookup yields CDR1 KGHSH and CDR2 LQKENI. CDR3 DNA sequence: TGTGCCAGCTCACGCGGGGGAGGAGGAGAGACCCAGTACTTC. Its translation: CASSRGGGGETQYF.

The V call is TRBV3-1 (or the pseudogene TRBV3-2), the J call TRBJ2-7, with D possibly being TRBD2 (6 bases). Germline V CDR1 and CDR2: LGHDT, YNNKEL (reference sequence). Deletions cut 2 bases from V and 5 bases from J, with 13 bases between. The CDR3 contains 14 residues. DNA for the CDR3: TGTGCCAGCAGCCAAAGGCTAGCGTTCGACGAGCAGTACTTC. This translates into CASSQRLAFDEQYF.

The chain combines TRBV28 with TRBJ2-4; 8 positions match TRBD1. The CDR3 is 15 amino acids. The V segment lost 7 bases and the J segment 3 bases; nucleotides outside the gene matches: 8. Germline CDR1 and CDR2: MDHEN and SYDVKM. CDR3 loop: CASTPTGVGKNIQYF. For the CDR3, the DNA is TGTGCCAGCACTCCGACAGGGGTCGGCAAAAACATTCAGTACTTC.

The V call is TRBV4-1, the J call TRBJ2-2; 9 positions match TRBD2. Unmatched junction bases numbered 7, after V lost 1 base and J lost 4 bases. Germline lookup yields CDR1 MGHRA and CDR2 YSYEKL. CDR3 length: 17 amino acids. The CDR3 here is CASSQGVAGVLTGELFF. CDR3 in DNA: TGCGCCAGCAGCCAAGGGGTAGCGGGAGTTCTCACCGGGGAGCTGTTTTTT.

This chain links TRBV7-2 with TRBJ1-2; possibly TRBD1 for D (6 bases). Per germline, CDR1 SGHTA and CDR2 FQGNSA. This CDR3 is 15 amino acids long. V gave up 2 bases and J gave up 7 bases, with 17 bases separating them. The CDR3 here is CASSLKGGTPGGYTF. The CDR3 DNA is TGTGCCAGCAGCTTAAAGGGGGGGACTCCAGGTGGCTACACCTTC.

The rearrangement joins TRBV9 to TRBJ2-1; 8 bases map to TRBD2. The CDR3 has 18 residues. Per germline, CDR1 SGDLS and CDR2 YYNGEE. After removal of 3 bases from V and 6 bases from J, the junction contained 17 bases not matched to a gene. In DNA form, the CDR3 reads TGTGCCAGCAGCGCATCTTATTCGAGCGGGAGTAGAGTCAATGAGCAGTTCTTC. Translation gives CASSASYSSGSRVNEQFF.

The rearrangement joins TRBV19 to TRBJ1-5, with no clear D. Germline V gene data show CDR1 as LNHDA and CDR2 as SQIVND (reference sequence). V lost 6 bases and J 1 base, leaving 7 bases between the germline ends. This CDR3 is 13 amino acids long. CDR3 sequence (DNA): TGTGCCAGTAGAGGAGGGAGCAATCAGCCCCAGCATTTT. Protein sequence: CASRGGSNQPQHF.

V and J are TRBV5-4 and TRBJ1-2; possible D gene TRBD1, 6 bases. Germline-derived CDR1 and CDR2 are SGHNT and YYREEE (reference sequence). The CDR3 has 13 amino acids. The ends were cut back, 3 bases at V and 4 bases at J, with 10 bases in the middle. The DNA of the CDR3 is TGTGCCAGCAGCTCGACAGGCGTCTATGGCTACACCTTC. This codes for CASSSTGVYGYTF.

CDR3 in amino acids: CASSQEGRGWEKLFF. The CDR3 nucleotides are TGCGCCAGCAGCCAAGAGGGCAGGGGTTGGGAAAAACTGTTTTTT. V is TRBV4-1 and J is TRBJ1-4, with D possibly TRBD1 on 6 matching bases. The CDR3 sequence is 15 residues long. V was pared by 0 bases and J by 8 bases, with 13 bases between. Germline V gene sequence: CDR1 MGHRA, CDR2 YSYEKL.

The sample holds one count of this clone. V gene TRBV6-5 combines with J gene TRBJ1-6; 9 positions match TRBD1. With V trimmed by 5 bases and J by 8 bases, 7 bases remained unmatched. Per germline, CDR1 MNHEY and CDR2 SVGAGI. This CDR3 region has 15 residues. This chain's CDR3 is CASSSTGGMDSPLHF. CDR3 bases: TGTGCCAGCAGTAGCACAGGGGGCATGGATTCACCCCTCCACTTT.

The chain carries TRBV10-3 and TRBJ2-7; TRBD1 might be the D (5 bases). The CDR3 length is 13 residues. The V gene's germline CDR1 is ENHRY and CDR2 SYGVKD. The ends were cut back, 1 base at V and 5 bases at J, with 9 bases in the middle. CDR3 residues: CAISELVGDEQYF. DNA of the CDR3: TGTGCCATCAGTGAGTTAGTAGGGGACGAGCAGTACTTC.

This clone was seen a few times. V and J are TRBV5-5 and TRBJ1-2; possibly TRBD1 for D (6 bases). Trimming cost V 0 bases and J 8 bases, with 11 bases left between them. This CDR3 is 13 amino acids long. Germline assignment: CDR1 SGHKS and CDR2 YYEKEE (reference sequence). CDR3 protein: CASSLGGLDGYTF. For the CDR3, the DNA is TGTGCCAGCAGCTTGGGGGGGCTGGACGGCTACACCTTC.

In this sample, this clone turned up a few times. The gene calls are TRBV29-1 and TRBJ1-1; D is uncertain. The CDR3 extends over 15 amino acids. CDR1 SQVTM and CDR2 ANQGSEA come from the germline V gene. V lost 2 bases, J lost 4 bases, and 17 bases lay in between. The CDR3 DNA is TGCAGCGTTGAAAGGAGTCCGAATGTGGGCACTGAAGCTTTCTTT. Translation gives CSVERSPNVGTEAFF.

The J gene is TRBJ2-7, the V gene TRBV6-5, with TRBD1 matching over 7 bases. The germline gives CDR1 MNHEY, CDR2 SVGAGI. V shed 6 bases and J 2 bases; nucleotides not matched to a gene: 7. The CDR3 runs 14 residues. CDR3 protein: CASRVRDSPYEQYF. CDR3 sequence (DNA): TGTGCCAGCAGGGTCCGGGACAGTCCCTACGAGCAGTACTTC.

This clone has more than one count but fewer than ten. The rearrangement uses TRBV14 and TRBJ2-1, with TRBD2 matching 10 bases. Unmatched junction bases numbered 9, after V lost 4 bases and J lost 3 bases. This CDR3 spans 17 amino acids. The germline V gene has CDR1 SGHDN and CDR2 FVKESK. For the CDR3, the DNA is TGTGCCAGCAGCCCCTTGGGGCTAGCGGGGGACTACAATGAGCAGTTCTTC. As protein: CASSPLGLAGDYNEQFF. Full variable domain (remainder filled in from reference TRBV14 and TRBJ2-1): EAGVTQFPSHSVIEKGQTVTLRCDPISGHDNLYWYRRVMGKEIKFLLHFVKESKQDESGMPNNRFLAERTGGTYSTLKVQPAELEDSGVYFCASSPLGLAGDYNEQFFGPGTRLTVL.